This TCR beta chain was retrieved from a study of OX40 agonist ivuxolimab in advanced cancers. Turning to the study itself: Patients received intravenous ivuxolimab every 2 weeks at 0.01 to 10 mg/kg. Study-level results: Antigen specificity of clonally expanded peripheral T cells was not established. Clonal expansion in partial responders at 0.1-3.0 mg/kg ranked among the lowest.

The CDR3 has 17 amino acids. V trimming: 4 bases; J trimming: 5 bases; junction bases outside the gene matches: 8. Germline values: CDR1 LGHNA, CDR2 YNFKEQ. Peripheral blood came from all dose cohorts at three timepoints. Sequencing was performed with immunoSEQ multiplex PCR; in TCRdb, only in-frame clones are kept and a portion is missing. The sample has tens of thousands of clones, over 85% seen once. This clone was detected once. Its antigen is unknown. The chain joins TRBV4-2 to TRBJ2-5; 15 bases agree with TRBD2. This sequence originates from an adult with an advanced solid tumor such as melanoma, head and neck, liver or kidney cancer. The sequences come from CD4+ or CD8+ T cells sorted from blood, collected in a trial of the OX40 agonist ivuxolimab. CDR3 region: CASSRSRTSGGEETQYF. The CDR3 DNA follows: TGTGCCAGCAGCCGATCCCGGACTAGCGGGGGGGAGGAGACCCAGTACTTC.